Below, one TCR beta chain is given with its context. Antigen: not known. The data belong to a study of graft-versus-host responses after intestinal transplantation. Study information: Every recipient had anti-thymocyte globulin induction and 3 to 4 years of tacrolimus plus steroids. Findings and caveats of the study: GvH clones surfaced in recipient marrow, some emerging earlier in ileum or blood.

Clones were sequenced by immunoSEQ multiplex PCR, and TCRdb holds only the in-frame ones, with some missing. The sample carries 86,000 or so clones, just over 90% recorded once. The V gene's germline CDR1 is SNHLY and CDR2 FYNNEI. The length of the CDR3 is 15 residues. V gave up 6 bases and J gave up 3 bases; unmatched junction bases: 6. The receptor was isolated from a human donor who received an intestinal transplant. The chain links TRBV2 to TRBJ2-5; 11 bases match TRBD2. The material was unstimulated CD8+ T cells sorted from spleen or lymph node cells, obtained before intestinal transplant. The CDR3 region has the DNA TGTGCCAGCAGAGAGACTAGCGGGACTGAAGAGACCCAGTACTTC. This encodes CASRETSGTEETQYF.